The table lists the clone carrying this T cell receptor beta chain with a few counts. These data originate in a study of T-cell reconstitution after alpha-beta-depleted transplantation in children. For TCRbeta, the library was prepared with unique molecular identifiers. One entry per CDR3 protein results from TCRdb running MiXCR on the PCR reads. The data hold hundreds of thousands of distinct CDR3 sequences, with approximately 16% observed a single time. The V and J ends lost 2 bases and 5 bases respectively, with 13 bases between them. This CDR3 has 14 residues. V is TRBV12-3 or TRBV12-4 and J is TRBJ2-7; a possible D gene is TRBD1 (6 bases). The sequence was collected from a human donor who donated a stem cell graft to a child with acute lymphoblastic leukemia. Sequencing was performed on PBMCs from the stem cell graft donor, taken from the stem cell graft. The DNA for the CDR3 is TGTGCCAGCAGTTTAATTGGACAGTGGCACGAGCAGTACTTC. Translation: CASSLIGQWHEQYF.